This note documents a single T cell receptor beta chain sequence. The antigen it binds to is not known. No much larger clone exists at a distance of one base, and base qualities are not known. The sample belongs to a study of CD8 T cells in Susac syndrome (dated by TCRdb to the late 2010s). In the study overall: Of the Susac syndrome patients who were sequenced, about eight were in clinical remission while 5 or 6 had clinically active disease. At the time of blood withdrawal, Susac syndrome patients were either therapy-naive, taking corticosteroids (with some also receiving IVIg), or on IVIg alone. Whether CD8+ T cell activation and differentiation in Susac syndrome was antigen driven was tested using repertoire sequencing.

RNA was extracted using the RNeasy kit, and about 0.45 to 1 ug of the RNA was reverse transcribed with random hexamers. The immunoSEQ multiplex PCR assay, which covers 54 Vbeta and 13 Jbeta segments, was used to amplify TCR beta CDR3 regions. Bias from PCR amplification was corrected by using a synthetic template baseline for primer optimization and for computational correction. In the paper's pipeline: Only productive sequences were kept, with reads annotated to V, D and J genes according to IMGT and analyzed in immunoSEQ Analyzer. Clonality was computed as one minus Shannon entropy normalized by log2 of the number of productive unique sequences. For each patient and control, public and private clones were evaluated among the 100 most prevalent clones. Clones were defined as Susac-specific when absent from the healthy and MS cohorts, from roughly 1,100 published viral clones and from other ImmuneACCESS disease sequences. TCRdb's own reprocessing of the public reads used fastp at Q25 and MiXCR and kept productive beta chains. Duplicate CDR3 protein sequences are folded into a single record with the most common DNA and genes. Clone size and V and J calls follow TCRdb, not the original study. This sample has about 140,000 distinct CDR3 sequences in its table, and 95% of those were observed once. The ten largest clones take up 0.14% of the sample.

Overall study results and their limits: In patients with Susac syndrome, the CD4+ T cell repertoire showed no detectable clonal expansion. The number of individuals in the TCR sequencing and HLA analysis was recognized as being relatively small.

High-throughput TCR beta sequencing profiled peripheral blood CD8+ and CD4+ T cells from healthy donors, Susac syndrome patients and multiple sclerosis patients. The Susac syndrome patients fulfilled recently defined diagnostic criteria for definite or probable disease. Bulk CD8+ and CD4+ T cells were purified by magnetic negative isolation, whereas CD8+ TEMRA cells were enriched by FACS. Blood was drawn into EDTA tubes, processed within 24 hours, and PBMCs were isolated by density gradient centrifugation. PBMCs intended for TCR sequencing were frozen in liquid nitrogen and were later thawed in a 37 degrees C water bath. A purity of at least 90% was achieved for sorted or isolated CD4+, CD8+ and CD8+ TEMRA cells. Sample: CD4+ T cells from PBMCs. The sequence derives from a human donor with Susac syndrome.

Here the CDR3 is given as CSAKLAGYFNEQFF. The DNA reads TGCAGTGCTAAACTAGCGGGATACTTCAATGAGCAGTTCTTC. The V gene is TRBV20-1 and the J gene is TRBJ2-1; TRBD2 agrees with 10 junctional bases. From V the trimming removes 4 bases and from J it removes 6 bases, while the gene matches leave 6 bases of the junction unaccounted for. According to the germline V gene (reference sequence), CDR1 reads DFQATT and CDR2 reads SNEGSKA. Inclusive of the bounding cysteine and phenylalanine, the CDR3 is 14 residues long. Only the CDR3 region is kept as DNA, spanning 42 bases read in frame from base 1.